The clone carrying this T cell receptor beta chain has a handful of counts. Its cognate antigen is unknown. Libraries for TCRalpha and TCRbeta carried sample barcodes and unique molecular identifiers via 5'RACE. One entry per CDR3 protein, called by TCRdb with MiXCR from the 5' RACE reads. The repertoire consists of about 350,000 distinct CDR3 sequences, with approximately 15% occurring once and the leading ten covering roughly a fifth. This record comes from a study of T-cell memory formation after mild COVID-19. The V end was cut by 5 bases, the J end by 7 bases, with 9 bases between. The CDR3 has 12 residues. The V gene's germline CDR1 is LNHDA and CDR2 SQIVND (reference sequence). Study results and limitations: Clones contracting over day 15 to 85 were CD4/CD8 balanced, with later expanders leaning CD4+.

The rearrangement uses TRBV19 and TRBJ1-5, with unresolved D. This clonotype was sampled from a man younger than 35 who had mild COVID-19 (a few samples of this study predate the infection). Cell type and time point are not known. Source material: PBMCs or a T cell subset sorted from them (not recorded which). CDR3: CASSPPRQPQHF. The CDR3 DNA is TGTGCCAGTAGTCCCCCCAGACAGCCCCAGCATTTT.